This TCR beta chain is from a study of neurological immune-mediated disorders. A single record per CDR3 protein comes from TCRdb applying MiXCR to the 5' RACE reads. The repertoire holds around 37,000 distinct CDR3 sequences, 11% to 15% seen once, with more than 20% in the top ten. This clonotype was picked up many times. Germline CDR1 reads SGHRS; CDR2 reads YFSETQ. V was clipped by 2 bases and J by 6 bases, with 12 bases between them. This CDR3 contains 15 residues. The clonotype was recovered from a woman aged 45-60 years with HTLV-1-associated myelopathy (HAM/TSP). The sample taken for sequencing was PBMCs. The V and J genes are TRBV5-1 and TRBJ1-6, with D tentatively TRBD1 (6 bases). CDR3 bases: TGCGCCAGCAGCTTACCAGGGGACGGTAATTCACCCCTCCACTTT. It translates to CASSLPGDGNSPLHF.